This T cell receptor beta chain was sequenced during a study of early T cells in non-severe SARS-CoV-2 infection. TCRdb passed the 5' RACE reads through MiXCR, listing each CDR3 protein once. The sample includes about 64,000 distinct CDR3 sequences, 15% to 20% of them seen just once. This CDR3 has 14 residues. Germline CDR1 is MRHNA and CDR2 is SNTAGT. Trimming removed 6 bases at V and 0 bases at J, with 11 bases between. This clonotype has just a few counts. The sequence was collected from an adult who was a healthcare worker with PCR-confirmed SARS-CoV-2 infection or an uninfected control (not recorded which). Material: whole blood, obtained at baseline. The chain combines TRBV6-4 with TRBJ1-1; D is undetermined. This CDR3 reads CASRMNLMNTEAFF. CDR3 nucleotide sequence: TGTGCCAGCAGGATGAACCTAATGAACACTGAAGCTTTCTTT.